One and the same sample provided the 26 T cell receptor beta chains below, sequenced in a study of blood T cells in healthy people across ages (dated by TCRdb to 2013 to 2016). To prepare the library, 5' RACE was applied. Sequencer: Illumina HiSeq 2500. A second 7 to 11 cycle PCR used a sample-barcoded 5' primer and a J-beta primer mix. TCRdb trimmed public reads at Q25 via fastp, called clones via MiXCR and kept in-frame beta chains. One record per CDR3 amino acid sequence lists the most common genes and DNA. The table for this sample lists fewer than 1 million distinct CDR3 sequences; approximately 48% of them were counted only once. The ten largest account for under 20% of the sample. Sequences were obtained from blood. These TCRs come from a man aged 55 to 69 in good health.

The rearrangement uses TRBV25-1 and TRBJ1-2; D unclear. Trimming removed 6 bases at V and 4 bases at J, with 6 bases between. Germline V CDR1 and CDR2: MGHDK, SYGVNS. The CDR3 covers 11 residues. CDR3 nucleotides: TGTGCCAGCAGGCATTCCTATGGCTACACCTTC. Its protein product is CASRHSYGYTF.

Notes on this clonotype: A read error is possible here, since a much larger clone lies one base away. V usage is TRBV5-1 and J usage is TRBJ2-7; 9 bases map to TRBD1. This CDR3 comprises 13 residues. Germline CDR1 reads SGHRS; CDR2 reads YFSETQ. The DNA of the CDR3 is TGCGCCAACAGCTGGGGACAGGGCTACGAGCAGTACTTC. It yields the protein CANSWGQGYEQYF.

The chain uses TRBV29-1 and TRBJ2-7; perhaps TRBD1 as D (6 bases). CDR1 and CDR2 from the germline V gene are SQVTM and ANQGSEA. This CDR3 is 12 amino acids long. Between the trimmed V and J ends, which lost 7 bases and 0 bases, there was a span of 10 bases. CDR3 DNA: TGCAGCGCCGGGACAAACTCCTACGAGCAGTACTTC. Its translation is CSAGTNSYEQYF.

The rearrangement links TRBV12-5 to TRBJ2-1; D remains unclear. Trimming removed 0 bases at V and 0 bases at J, with 18 bases between. The CDR3 covers 19 residues. Germline V gene sequence: CDR1 LGHNT, CDR2 FRNRAP. Here the CDR3 DNA reads TGTGCTAGTGGTTTGGTACTTTCTGGTTCCAAGAGCTCCTACAATGAGCAGTTCTTC. This sequence encodes CASGLVLSGSKSSYNEQFF.

This clonotype was recorded a few times. J is TRBJ2-7 and V is TRBV20-1, with D maybe TRBD1 (6 bases). The germline V and J ends were trimmed by 0 bases and 4 bases, with 13 bases remaining between them. The CDR3 spans 14 residues. The germline CDR1 and CDR2 sequences are DFQATT and SNEGSKA (reference sequence). For the CDR3, the DNA is TGCAGTGCTAGAGAACCGACAGGACGGTACGAGCAGTACTTC. Amino acid sequence: CSAREPTGRYEQYF.

The chain joins TRBV20-1 to TRBJ1-2; 9 bases are a match to TRBD1. Germline V gives CDR1 DFQATT, CDR2 SNEGSKA (reference sequence). V shed 3 bases, J shed 8 bases, and the junction held 13 bases outside the gene matches. This CDR3 is 15 amino acids long. The CDR3 here is CSARGTGQGFWGYTF. In DNA form, the CDR3 reads TGCAGTGCTAGGGGGACTGGACAGGGGTTTTGGGGCTACACCTTC.

The rearrangement links TRBV6-2 or TRBV6-3 to TRBJ1-5; D is perhaps TRBD1 (6 bases). The CDR3 has 16 amino acids. CDR1 and CDR2 (germline): MNHEY, SVGEGT. The germline V and J ends were trimmed by 7 bases and 6 bases, with 22 bases remaining between them. The CDR3 reads CASTANGGRLIQPQHF. The CDR3 nucleotides are TGTGCCAGCACCGCGAACGGGGGGCGGTTGATTCAGCCCCAGCATTTT.

There are many counts of this clonotype. The chain carries TRBV5-1 and TRBJ2-3, with unresolved D. The CDR3 consists of 16 residues. CDR1 is SGHRS and CDR2 is YFSETQ in the germline V gene. V gave up 0 bases and J gave up 2 bases, with 13 bases separating them. CDR3 sequence (DNA): TGCGCCAGCAGCTTGGGAGGCAGACAATTCACAGATACGCAGTATTTT. Its translation: CASSLGGRQFTDTQYF. Full variable domain (remainder filled in from reference TRBV5-1 and TRBJ2-3): KAGVTQTPRYLIKTRGQQVTLSCSPISGHRSVSWYQQTPGQGLQFLFEYFSETQRNKGNFPGRFSGRQFSNSRSEMNVSTLELGDSALYLCASSLGGRQFTDTQYFGPGTRLTVL.

This clonotype occurred many times. The gene calls are TRBV4-3 and TRBJ2-1; D might be TRBD2 (5 bases). Germline CDR1 and CDR2: LGHNA and YSLEER. V was cut by 1 base and J by 8 bases, with 6 bases left in between. The CDR3 sequence is 12 residues long. This CDR3 reads CASSQASYEQFF. The CDR3 DNA is TGCGCCAGCAGCCAAGCTAGCTATGAGCAGTTCTTC.

CDR3 sequence reads: CASSDGAMNTEAFF. CDR3 nucleotides: TGCGCCAGCAGTGACGGGGCTATGAACACTGAAGCTTTCTTT. The chain uses TRBV10-2 and TRBJ1-1; D might be TRBD1 (5 bases). CDR1 and CDR2 from the germline V gene are WSHSY and SAAADI. CDR3 length: 14 residues. The V and J ends lost 3 bases and 0 bases respectively, with 8 bases between them.

The table lists this clonotype with a few counts. The chain uses TRBV20-1 and TRBJ2-7; perhaps TRBD2 as D (7 bases). The V end was cut by 6 bases, the J end by 1 base, with 19 bases between. Germline-derived CDR1 and CDR2 are DFQATT and SNEGSKA (reference sequence). This CDR3 has 15 amino acids. The CDR3 is CSARMGRGASYEQYF. The CDR3, as DNA: TGCAGTGCCCGGATGGGGAGGGGGGCTTCCTACGAGCAGTACTTC.

The chain employs TRBV7-3 and TRBJ2-1; 7 bases agree with TRBD2. CDR3 size: 16 residues. The V and J ends lost 5 bases and 4 bases, in that order; junction bases with no gene match: 11. Germline V gene sequence: CDR1 SGHTA, CDR2 FQGTGA. Written as DNA, the CDR3 is TGTGCCAGCAGCCCCAAGCGGCCTAGCGGATACAATGAGCAGTTCTTC. Protein: CASSPKRPSGYNEQFF.

The rearrangement links TRBV7-2 to TRBJ1-2, with D possibly being TRBD1 (6 bases). The germline V gene encodes CDR1 SGHTA and CDR2 FQGNSA. V was trimmed by 0 bases and J by 7 bases, leaving 15 bases between them. The CDR3 is 15 residues long. Here the CDR3 reads CASSLAGATTSGYTF. CDR3 bases: TGTGCCAGCAGCTTAGCGGGGGCGACAACAAGTGGCTACACCTTC.

To note about this clonotype: At one end the junction does not follow the germline gene, possibly because of a read error. The chain couples TRBV15 to TRBJ2-1, with D perhaps TRBD2 (7 bases). The germline V gene encodes CDR1 LNHNV and CDR2 YYDKDF (reference sequence). The CDR3 has 17 residues. The CDR3 bases are TGTGCCACCAGCAGAGACATAGGGGGGGCGTCCTACGATGAGCAGTTCTTC. Protein sequence: CATSRDIGGASYDEQFF.

A few counts support this clonotype. The chain combines TRBV20-1 with TRBJ2-5, with 9 bases identical to TRBD1. The J call may be wrong; the DNA end is better matched by TRBJ2-7. In germline, CDR1 is DFQATT, CDR2 SNEGSKA (reference sequence). The CDR3 is 17 amino acids. CDR3 sequence reads: CSARGGSRTGAIREQYF. CDR3 in DNA: TGCAGTGCTAGAGGGGGATCGCGGACAGGGGCGATACGCGAGCAGTACTTC.

This clonotype was observed a handful of times. The V call is TRBV20-1, the J call TRBJ2-1; 14 bases map to TRBD2. This CDR3 has 15 residues. The V gene's germline CDR1 is DFQATT and CDR2 SNEGSKA (reference sequence). The junction had 6 bases not matched to a gene; V was cut back by 6 bases and J by 5 bases. CDR3 sequence: CSARGTSGGHNEQFF. In DNA, the CDR3 is TGCAGTGCCCGAGGGACTAGCGGGGGTCACAATGAGCAGTTCTTC.

This clonotype was counted between two and nine times. The J gene is TRBJ2-5, the V gene TRBV7-8; D is possibly TRBD1 or TRBD2 (5 bases each). The CDR3 runs to 15 residues. Germline CDR1 SGHVS, CDR2 FQNEAQ. Trimming shortened V by 2 bases and J by 1 base, and 11 bases separated the two germline ends. CDR3 sequence: CASSLNTGRQETQYF. In DNA, the CDR3 is TGTGCCAGCAGCTTAAACACGGGACGCCAAGAGACCCAGTACTTC.

In its sample, this clonotype was seen many times. The chain recombines TRBV19 with TRBJ2-7; D is undetermined. Germline CDR1 reads LNHDA; CDR2 reads SQIVND (reference sequence). There are 13 residues in the CDR3. Trimming left V 6 bases short and J 0 bases short, with 9 bases between. The CDR3 spells CASRPESSYEQYF. CDR3 DNA sequence: TGTGCCAGTAGGCCTGAGTCCTCCTACGAGCAGTACTTC.

The rearrangement links TRBV30 to TRBJ2-7; no firm D call. The CDR3 extends over 11 amino acids. The germline CDR1 and CDR2 sequences are GTSNPN and SVGIG (reference sequence). V lost 8 bases to trimming and J lost 5 bases, with 13 bases between them. CDR3 amino acids: CAGELPHEQYF. The CDR3 region has the DNA TGTGCCGGGGAACTACCCCACGAGCAGTACTTC.

The chain employs TRBV11-2 and TRBJ2-5, with D perhaps TRBD1 (6 bases). Germline assignment: CDR1 SGHAT and CDR2 FQNNGV. This CDR3 is 16 amino acids long. The V gene lost 3 bases and the J gene lost 1 base, with 15 bases spanning the gap. The CDR3 nucleotides are TGTGCCAGCAGCTTCTACGGGACACCGGGCCAAGAGACCCAGTACTTC. Translation: CASSFYGTPGQETQYF. Combining the CDR3 with reference TRBV11-2 and TRBJ2-5 gives the whole variable domain EAGVAQSPRYKIIEKRQSVAFWCNPISGHATLYWYQQILGQGPKLLIQFQNNGVVDDSQLPKDRFSAERLKGVDSTLKIQPAKLEDSAVYLCASSFYGTPGQETQYFGPGTRLLVL.

The rearrangement links TRBV20-1 to TRBJ2-1; D not resolved. Trimming cost V 4 bases and J 5 bases, with 3 bases left between them. The CDR3 is 10 residues long. Per germline, CDR1 DFQATT and CDR2 SNEGSKA (reference sequence). The CDR3 DNA reads TGCAGTGCTACGCACAATGAGCAGTTCTTC. Its translation is CSATHNEQFF.

The sample holds a few counts of this clonotype. The rearrangement uses TRBV10-3 and TRBJ1-1; TRBD1 might be the D (6 bases). This CDR3 spans 13 amino acids. Trimming took off 5 bases at V and 6 bases at J, with 13 bases between the two ends. Germline CDR1 is ENHRY and CDR2 is SYGVKD. CDR3 sequence (DNA): TGTGCCATCAGTCCAGGGGCGCCCGCTGAAGCTTTCTTT. This sequence encodes CAISPGAPAEAFF.

The V and J genes are TRBV2 and TRBJ2-1; TRBD2 might be the D (5 bases). CDR3 length equals 14 residues. V shed 1 base and J shed 9 bases, with 13 bases lying between them. Germline CDR1 and CDR2: SNHLY and FYNNEI. The CDR3 bases are TGTGCCAGCAGTGAAGGTATTGAGGGCAGTGAGCAGTTCTTC. As protein: CASSEGIEGSEQFF. Using reference TRBV2 and TRBJ2-1 for the parts outside the CDR3, the full variable domain is EPEVTQTPSHQVTQMGQEVILRCVPISNHLYFYWYRQILGQKVEFLVSFYNNEISEKSEIFDDQFSVERPDGSNFTLKIRSTKLEDSAMYFCASSEGIEGSEQFFGPGTRLTVL.

This clonotype was detected many times. The J gene is TRBJ2-5, the V gene TRBV9; D is perhaps TRBD1 (6 bases). The CDR3 length is 14 residues. Germline V gene sequence: CDR1 SGDLS, CDR2 YYNGEE. Deletions cut 1 base from V and 1 base from J, with 8 bases between. CDR3 sequence: CASSVSDSQETQYF. The CDR3, as DNA: TGTGCCAGCAGCGTATCGGACAGCCAAGAGACCCAGTACTTC.

The rearrangement joins TRBV10-1 to TRBJ2-3; possibly TRBD2 for D (6 bases). CDR3 length: 15 residues. CDR1 is WNHNN, CDR2 SYGVQD, per germline (reference sequence). V lost 2 bases and J lost 2, with 11 bases in between. The CDR3 region is CASSESAGTTDTQYF. The CDR3 nucleotides read TGCGCCAGCAGTGAGAGCGCGGGGACCACAGATACGCAGTATTTT.

This clonotype was seen ten or more times. As DNA, the CDR3 is TGCGCCAGCAGCGTACAGGGGGGTGCGGACGAGCAGTACTTC. Its protein is CASSVQGGADEQYF. The rearrangement links TRBV4-3 to TRBJ2-7, with 8 bases lining up with TRBD1. Looked up from germline, CDR1 is LGHNA and CDR2 is YSLEER. The CDR3 has 14 amino acids. With V trimmed by 5 bases and J by 5 bases, 8 bases remained unmatched.